The clone carrying this T cell receptor (beta chain) was observed many times. Its target is unknown. The cDNA came from 5'RACE with 10-nucleotide random UMIs. TCRdb re-called the 5' RACE reads through MiXCR, storing one row per CDR3 protein. The sample lists around 58,000 distinct CDR3 sequences; roughly 3.5% were seen once. V shed 4 bases and J 5 bases; nucleotides not matched to a gene: 5. This CDR3 is built from 13 residues. The germline V gene has CDR1 LGHDT and CDR2 YNNKEL (reference sequence). These data come from a study of neurological immune-mediated disorders. About the study: Secondary progressive disease was present in 3, and relapsing-remitting disease in roughly 30, of the approximately 35 multiple sclerosis patients. Study-level points and caveats: Private repertoires in all groups were suggested, as expanded clones shared no CDR3 amino acid sequences across subjects.

Libraries used 2 million unsorted PBMCs kept frozen in RNAlater. Material: PBMCs. The chain couples TRBV3-1 to TRBJ2-7; TRBD1 matches 7 bases. This TCR was recovered from a woman aged 60-70 years with multiple sclerosis. The CDR3 nucleotides read TGTGCCAGCAGCCTCGGGACAGTGGACGAGCAGTACTTC. Protein product: CASSLGTVDEQYF.